The 9 T cell receptor beta chains given below trace back to one sample, sequenced in a study of early T cells in non-severe SARS-CoV-2 infection. TCRdb re-called the 5' RACE reads with MiXCR, one entry per CDR3 protein. Of about 40,000 distinct CDR3 sequences listed, about 6% are singletons. The sequencing used whole blood, collected at baseline. The receptor set was obtained from an adult who was a healthcare worker with PCR-confirmed SARS-CoV-2 infection or an uninfected control (not recorded which).

This clonotype was seen many times. The V and J genes are TRBV3-1 and TRBJ2-2; D is ambiguous. The CDR3 covers 16 residues. CDR1 is LGHDT, CDR2 YNNKEL, per germline (reference sequence). Trimming cost V 4 bases and J 4 bases, with 16 bases left between them. CDR3 sequence reads: CASSRAQSRGTGELFF. The CDR3 coding sequence is TGTGCCAGCAGCCGAGCACAATCGCGAGGCACCGGGGAGCTGTTTTTT.

The V call is TRBV7-2, the J call TRBJ2-5, with unresolved D. The V end was cut by 7 bases, the J end by 4 bases, with 16 bases between. This CDR3 has 14 amino acids. Germline values: CDR1 SGHTA, CDR2 FQGNSA. The CDR3 region is CASTPNPKTETQYF. The CDR3 region has the DNA TGTGCCAGCACCCCAAATCCCAAAACAGAGACCCAGTACTTC.

This clonotype was seen repeatedly, ten times or more. This rearrangement joins TRBV5-1 to TRBJ2-2; 10 bases are a match to TRBD2. The CDR3 is 17 amino acids. CDR1 and CDR2 (germline): SGHRS, YFSETQ. Trimming at V came to 3 bases and at J to 0 bases, leaving 5 bases not matched to a gene. CDR3 in DNA: TGCGCCAGCAGCTGGACTAGCGGTTCTCCGAACACCGGGGAGCTGTTTTTT. Its translation: CASSWTSGSPNTGELFF.

This clonotype was counted only a few times. The gene calls are TRBV6-6 and TRBJ2-7; D is unresolved. Germline values: CDR1 MNHNY, CDR2 SVGAGI (reference sequence). V was pared by 1 base and J by 4 bases, with 8 bases between. The CDR3 has 13 amino acids. Written as DNA, the CDR3 is TGTGCCAGCAGTTACTTCGACACTTACGAGCAGTACTTC. Residues: CASSYFDTYEQYF.

Concerning this clonotype itself: A much larger clone differs from this one at a single base, so this may be a read error. The gene calls are TRBV5-1 and TRBJ1-6; D unresolved. The CDR3 has 15 amino acids. Germline V gene data show CDR1 as SGHRS and CDR2 as YFSETQ. The CDR3 coding sequence is TGCGCCACCAGCTTGGACGAGGGAAGTACTTCACCCCTCCACTTT. Residues: CATSLDEGSTSPLHF.

V gene TRBV11-2 combines with J gene TRBJ2-5, with 8 nucleotides matching TRBD1. With V trimmed by 1 base and J by 4 bases, 5 bases remained unmatched. CDR1 and CDR2 from the germline V gene are SGHAT and FQNNGV. The length of the CDR3 is 15 residues. In nucleotides, the CDR3 is TGTGCCAGCAGCTTAGGCTGGACAGGGCTAGAGACCCAGTACTTC. It specifies CASSLGWTGLETQYF.

The genes are TRBV5-1 and TRBJ2-1; 9 nucleotides align to TRBD1. The CDR3 covers 14 residues. V lost 4 bases and J lost 7; bases outside the gene matches: 6. Per the germline V gene, CDR1 is SGHRS and CDR2 is YFSETQ. The CDR3 DNA reads TGCGCCAGCAGCCTGGACAGGGGTGGGAATGAGCAGTTCTTC. It is translated as CASSLDRGGNEQFF.

This clonotype has ten or more counts. The V gene is TRBV9, the J gene TRBJ2-2, with 7 bases identical to TRBD2. J gave up 1 base and V 0 bases, and 3 bases lay outside the gene matches. CDR1 and CDR2 (germline): SGDLS, YYNGEE. This CDR3 region has 16 residues. The CDR3 here is CASSVVASGNTGELFF. The CDR3 coding sequence is TGTGCCAGCAGCGTAGTGGCTAGCGGGAACACCGGGGAGCTGTTTTTT.

This clonotype was picked up many times. The chain has TRBV21-1 and TRBJ2-5; the table's D call, TRBD2, was not checked against the DNA. TRBV21-1 is described as a pseudogene. The CDR3 is made up of 13 amino acids. CDR3 DNA: TGTGCCAGCAGCTCCCGCCTCCAAGAGACCCAGTACTTC. It is translated as CASSSRLQETQYF.